These 22 T cell receptor beta chains were all obtained from the same sample, sequenced in a study of blood T cell repertoires in COVID-19. Here immunoSEQ multiplex PCR was the method, and the copy in TCRdb shows in-frame clones only, minus some. The data hold approximately 140,000 clones, with about 90% observed a single time. Sequenced sample: peripheral blood. Receptor source: a human donor in a cohort sampled during active COVID-19.

The CDR3 loop reads CASSYGTGIQETQYF. The CDR3 region has the DNA TGTGCCAGCAGTTACGGGACAGGGATACAAGAGACCCAGTACTTC. The chain employs TRBV6-5 and TRBJ2-5; 9 nucleotides align to TRBD1. In germline, CDR1 is MNHEY, CDR2 SVGAGI. V trimming: 2 bases; J trimming: 2 bases; junction bases outside the gene matches: 3. This CDR3 contains 15 residues.

The chain uses TRBV18 and TRBJ2-3, with 11 bases matching TRBD1. The CDR3 totals 18 residues. The V and J ends lost 5 bases and 6 bases, in that order; junction bases with no gene match: 16. Per the germline V gene, CDR1 is KGHSH and CDR2 is LQKENI. CDR3 protein: CASSSGNSGQGARDTQYF. For the CDR3, the DNA is TGTGCCAGCTCATCCGGGAACTCAGGACAGGGGGCTCGGGATACGCAGTATTTT.

This chain links TRBV11-2 with TRBJ2-1; tentatively, D is TRBD2 (7 bases). There are 15 residues in the CDR3. Germline V gene sequence: CDR1 SGHAT, CDR2 FQNNGV. V was trimmed by 2 bases and J by 4 bases, leaving 12 bases between them. The CDR3 DNA reads TGTGCCAGCAGCTTACGGGGGGCGGGGTACAATGAGCAGTTCTTC. Encoded protein: CASSLRGAGYNEQFF.

This clone was recorded once. The chain links TRBV10-3 to TRBJ2-1; 8 positions match TRBD2. The V and J ends lost 6 bases and 8 bases, in that order; junction bases with no gene match: 12. Germline V gene data show CDR1 as ENHRY and CDR2 as SYGVKD. There are 15 residues in the CDR3. As DNA, the CDR3 is TGTGCCATCAGGGACGGACTAGCAAATGCCGATGAGCAGTTCTTC. It specifies CAIRDGLANADEQFF.

The V and J genes are TRBV19 and TRBJ2-4; D remains ambiguous. V was shortened by 1 base and J by 0 bases, with 10 bases between the two germline ends. Germline lookup yields CDR1 LNHDA and CDR2 SQIVND (reference sequence). The CDR3 totals 16 residues. The CDR3 protein is CASSIVAGLAKNIQYF. For the CDR3, the DNA is TGTGCCAGTAGTATAGTTGCTGGCCTAGCCAAAAACATTCAGTACTTC. Full variable domain (outside the CDR3, taken from reference TRBV19 and TRBJ2-4): DGGITQSPKYLFRKEGQNVTLSCEQNLNHDAMYWYRQDPGQGLRLIYYSQIVNDFQKGDIAEGYSVSREKKESFPLTVTSAQKNPTAFYLCASSIVAGLAKNIQYFGAGTRLSVL.

This chain connects TRBV4-1 to TRBJ1-4; tentatively, D is TRBD1 (6 bases). Trimming removed 0 bases at V and 5 bases at J, with 19 bases between. Germline V lookup: CDR1 MGHRA, CDR2 YSYEKL. This CDR3 region has 18 residues. This CDR3 is CASSQDPVPRGENEKLFF. For the CDR3, the DNA is TGCGCCAGCAGCCAAGACCCAGTCCCCAGGGGCGAGAATGAAAAACTGTTTTTT.

The CDR3 coding sequence is TGTGCCAGTAGTCCAGGACTAGCGGGCACAGATACGCAGTATTTT. Its protein product is CASSPGLAGTDTQYF. The V call is TRBV19, the J call TRBJ2-3, with 10 bases lining up with TRBD2. Germline assignment: CDR1 LNHDA and CDR2 SQIVND (reference sequence). The CDR3 has 15 amino acids. V lost 5 bases to trimming and J lost 1 base; unmatched junction nucleotides: 3.

The J gene is TRBJ1-5, the V gene TRBV19; possible D gene TRBD1, 5 bases. CDR1 LNHDA and CDR2 SQIVND come from the germline V gene (reference sequence). The CDR3 contains 17 residues. V lost 6 bases to trimming and J lost 0 bases, with 18 bases between them. The CDR3, as DNA: TGTGCCAGTAGCCGGCGGGGGGGAAGTTATAGCAATCAGCCCCAGCATTTT. Residues: CASSRRGGSYSNQPQHF. Full variable domain (rest looked up from reference TRBV19 and TRBJ1-5): DGGITQSPKYLFRKEGQNVTLSCEQNLNHDAMYWYRQDPGQGLRLIYYSQIVNDFQKGDIAEGYSVSREKKESFPLTVTSAQKNPTAFYLCASSRRGGSYSNQPQHFGDGTRLSIL.

This rearrangement joins TRBV2 to TRBJ2-5; 9 bases agree with TRBD1. From germline, CDR1 is SNHLY and CDR2 FYNNEI. J gave up 1 base and V 4 bases, and 7 bases lay outside the gene matches. CDR3 length equals 16 residues. Here the CDR3 reads CASSAPWTGAQETQYF. In nucleotides, the CDR3 is TGTGCCAGCAGTGCCCCCTGGACAGGGGCCCAAGAGACCCAGTACTTC. Full variable domain (outside the CDR3, taken from reference TRBV2 and TRBJ2-5): EPEVTQTPSHQVTQMGQEVILRCVPISNHLYFYWYRQILGQKVEFLVSFYNNEISEKSEIFDDQFSVERPDGSNFTLKIRSTKLEDSAMYFCASSAPWTGAQETQYFGPGTRLLVL.

This clone was recorded only once. V and J are TRBV11-1 and TRBJ2-3; D may be TRBD2 (6 bases). V was cut by 1 base and J by 6 bases, with 14 bases left in between. CDR3 size: 15 residues. CDR1 SGHAT and CDR2 FQDESV come from the germline V gene (reference sequence). CDR3 loop: CASSLDGGAYDTQYF. The CDR3 DNA sequence: TGTGCCAGCAGCTTAGACGGCGGGGCATACGATACGCAGTATTTT.

This clone was picked up one time. The gene calls are TRBV7-2 and TRBJ1-5, with 7 nucleotides matching TRBD1. V dropped 8 bases and J dropped 4; count of bases not matched to a gene: 5. The germline V gene has CDR1 SGHTA and CDR2 FQGNSA. This CDR3 is 13 amino acids long. DNA for the CDR3: TGTGCCAGCGGATCAGGGGGGAATCAGCCCCAGCATTTT. Residues: CASGSGGNQPQHF.

The CDR3 is CASSLLGVDNSPLHF. For the CDR3, the DNA is TGTGCCAGCAGCTTATTAGGAGTGGATAATTCACCCCTCCACTTT. V usage is TRBV7-8 and J usage is TRBJ1-6; D gene uncertain. V was cut by 2 bases and J by 5 bases, with 10 bases left in between. The CDR3 runs 15 residues. Per germline, CDR1 SGHVS and CDR2 FQNEAQ.

The chain carries TRBV30 and TRBJ1-2; tentative D call: TRBD1 (5 bases). Trimming removed 0 bases from V and 6 bases from J, with 17 bases in between. CDR3 length: 15 amino acids. Looked up from germline, CDR1 is GTSNPN and CDR2 is SVGIG (reference sequence). CDR3 sequence: CAWSVKGLDVNGYTF. The CDR3 DNA follows: TGTGCCTGGAGTGTAAAGGGGTTGGATGTGAATGGCTACACCTTC.

The chain couples TRBV7-9 to TRBJ1-2; D is uncertain. The germline CDR1 and CDR2 sequences are SEHNR and FQNEAQ (reference sequence). V was clipped by 0 bases and J by 8 bases, with 16 bases between them. The CDR3 runs 15 residues. CDR3 residues: CASSLASDGRAGYTF. CDR3 coding DNA: TGTGCCAGCAGCTTAGCTAGCGACGGGCGCGCGGGCTACACCTTC.

The CDR3 DNA sequence: TGCGCCAGCAGCCAAGCCAGGGATAAGACCCAGTACTTC. This translates into CASSQARDKTQYF. The chain couples TRBV4-3 to TRBJ2-5; D may be TRBD1 (5 bases). The germline V and J ends were trimmed by 1 base and 6 bases, with 9 bases remaining between them. This CDR3 region has 13 residues. CDR1 and CDR2 from the germline V gene are LGHNA and YSLEER.

The chain employs TRBV24-1 and TRBJ1-2; the D gene is possibly TRBD1 (6 bases). Germline V gene lookup returns CDR1 KGHDR and CDR2 SFDVKD. V was clipped by 3 bases and J by 4 bases, with 11 bases between them. The CDR3 is 14 residues long. The CDR3 loop reads CATSDHDRLYGYTF. DNA for the CDR3: TGTGCCACCAGTGATCACGACAGGCTCTATGGCTACACCTTC.

The V and J genes are TRBV19 and TRBJ1-5, with D possibly TRBD1 on 5 matching bases. CDR3 size: 12 residues. CDR1 and CDR2 (germline): LNHDA, SQIVND (reference sequence). With 8 bases removed from V and 2 bases from J, the gap between germline ends came to 7 bases. The CDR3 coding sequence is TGTGCCAGTGGGGGGGGCAATCAGCCCCAGCATTTT. Its protein is CASGGGNQPQHF.

The chain couples TRBV6-4 to TRBJ1-5; D not resolved. Between the trimmed V and J ends, which lost 3 bases and 6 bases, there was a span of 9 bases. Germline V lookup: CDR1 MRHNA, CDR2 SNTAGT. The CDR3 length is 13 residues. The CDR3 protein is CASSETRGQPQHF. The CDR3 region has the DNA TGTGCCAGCAGTGAAACTAGAGGTCAGCCCCAGCATTTT.

This clone has a single count. V is TRBV7-2 and J is TRBJ2-5; the D gene is possibly TRBD1 (8 bases). V was shortened by 5 bases and J by 5 bases, with 18 bases between the two germline ends. The CDR3 runs to 15 residues. Looked up from germline, CDR1 is SGHTA and CDR2 is FQGNSA. CDR3 sequence (DNA): TGTGCCAGCAGCCCCCGGACAGGGACTACGGAGACCCAGTACTTC. Translated: CASSPRTGTTETQYF. Based on the CDR3 plus reference TRBV7-2 and TRBJ2-5, the full variable domain is GAGVSQSPSNKVTEKGKDVELRCDPISGHTALYWYRQSLGQGLEFLIYFQGNSAPDKSGLPSDRFSAERTGGSVSTLTIQRTQQEDSAVYLCASSPRTGTTETQYFGPGTRLLVL.

This chain uses TRBV7-2 with TRBJ1-1; tentative D call: TRBD1 (6 bases). The ends were cut back, 4 bases at V and 1 base at J, with 7 bases in the middle. This CDR3 region has 13 residues. From germline, CDR1 is SGHTA and CDR2 FQGNSA. Written as DNA, the CDR3 is TGTGCCAGCAGCTGGGGACAGAACACTGAAGCTTTCTTT. Protein product: CASSWGQNTEAFF.

The chain has TRBV18 and TRBJ1-1; D is undetermined. The germline V gene has CDR1 KGHSH and CDR2 LQKENI. Trimming stripped 6 bases from V and 0 bases from J, with 14 bases between. CDR3 length: 15 amino acids. CDR3 in amino acids: CASSPSHQVNTEAFF. In nucleotides, the CDR3 is TGTGCCAGCTCCCCTTCCCATCAGGTGAACACTGAAGCTTTCTTT.

The gene calls are TRBV28 and TRBJ2-2; D call uncertain. This CDR3 comprises 12 residues. Germline V lookup: CDR1 MDHEN, CDR2 SYDVKM. The V end lost 3 bases, the J end lost 4 bases, and 3 bases lay between the germline ends. The CDR3 loop reads CASSFFTGELFF. CDR3 sequence (DNA): TGTGCCAGCAGTTTCTTCACCGGGGAGCTGTTTTTT.